This T cell receptor beta chain derives from a study of shared clonotypes between healthy human individuals. Produced via immunoSEQ multiplex PCR; TCRdb's table is partial and in-frame only. The sample holds millions of clones, 85% to 95% seen once. Naive CD8 populations comprised CD45RO-negative cells positively selected for CCR7, excluding terminally differentiated effector memory CD45RA+ cells. The CDR3 loop spans 14 amino acids. The ends were cut back, 2 bases at V and 3 bases at J, with 10 bases in the middle. Per germline, CDR1 MNHNY and CDR2 SVGAGI (reference sequence). This sequence was found in a man between 18 and 35 years old in good health. The sample comprised naive CD8+ T cells sorted from blood. The J gene is TRBJ1-1, the V gene TRBV6-6; D gene ambiguous. The CDR3 spells CASSYEWGDTEAFF. CDR3 in DNA: TGTGCCAGCAGTTACGAGTGGGGTGACACTGAAGCTTTCTTT.